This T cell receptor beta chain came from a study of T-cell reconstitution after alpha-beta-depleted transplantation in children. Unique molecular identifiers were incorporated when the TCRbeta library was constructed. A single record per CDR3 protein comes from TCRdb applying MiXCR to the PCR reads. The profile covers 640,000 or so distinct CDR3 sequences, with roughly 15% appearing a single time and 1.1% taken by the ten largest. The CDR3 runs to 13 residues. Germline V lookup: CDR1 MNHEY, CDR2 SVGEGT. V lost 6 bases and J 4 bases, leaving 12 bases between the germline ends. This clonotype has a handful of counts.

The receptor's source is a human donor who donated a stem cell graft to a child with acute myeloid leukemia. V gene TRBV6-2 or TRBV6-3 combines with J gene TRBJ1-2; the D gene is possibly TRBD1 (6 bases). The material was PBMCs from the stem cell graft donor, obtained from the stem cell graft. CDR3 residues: CASRSMDSYGYTF. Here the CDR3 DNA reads TGTGCCAGCAGATCCATGGACAGCTATGGCTACACCTTC.